Following are 11 T cell receptor beta chains from one sample sequenced in a study of T cell repertoires in cytomegalovirus infection. No antigens are known for them. TCRdb reprocessed the reads via MiXCR and lists one record per CDR3 protein. The sample records 45,000 to 75,000 distinct CDR3 sequences, more than 25% being singletons. The sequenced sample was PBMCs, sequenced either directly or after in vitro stimulation (not recorded which). These receptors came from a human donor in good health (CMV status not recorded). Some clones in this sample may be carry-over from other donors' samples.

This clonotype was picked up a small number of times. The rearrangement uses TRBV24-1 and TRBJ2-3, with TRBD2 matching 8 bases. CDR3 length: 16 residues. V was pared by 3 bases and J by 5 bases, with 9 bases of the junction left unmatched. Germline V gives CDR1 KGHDR, CDR2 SFDVKD. This CDR3 is CATSDPSGGLIDTQYF. The CDR3 coding sequence is TGTGCCACCAGTGATCCGTCGGGGGGGTTGATAGATACGCAGTATTTT.

This rearrangement joins TRBV19 to TRBJ1-5; D unresolved. This CDR3 spans 13 amino acids. Trimming left V 8 bases short and J 6 bases short, with 14 bases between. The V gene's germline CDR1 is LNHDA and CDR2 SQIVND (reference sequence). DNA of the CDR3: TGTGCCAGTTCAATGAGGAGTACTCAGCCCCAGCATTTT. Its protein product is CASSMRSTQPQHF.

This rearrangement joins TRBV7-2 to TRBJ2-5; TRBD2 agrees at 10 bases. After removal of 5 bases from V and 4 bases from J, the junction contained 10 bases not matched to a gene. CDR1 SGHTA and CDR2 FQGNSA come from the germline V gene. The CDR3 has 16 residues. The CDR3 DNA is TGTGCCAGCAGCACCCGAAGAGCGGGGGGGGGAGAGACCCAGTACTTC. As protein: CASSTRRAGGGETQYF. Looking up the rest from reference TRBV7-2 and TRBJ2-5 gives the full variable domain: GAGVSQSPSNKVTEKGKDVELRCDPISGHTALYWYRQSLGQGLEFLIYFQGNSAPDKSGLPSDRFSAERTGGSVSTLTIQRTQQEDSAVYLCASSTRRAGGGETQYFGPGTRLLVL.

The chain uses TRBV7-8 and TRBJ1-6; tentative D call: TRBD1 (5 bases). V was cut by 4 bases and J by 8 bases, with 9 bases left in between. The length of the CDR3 is 13 residues. Per germline, CDR1 SGHVS and CDR2 FQNEAQ. In nucleotides, the CDR3 is TGTGCCAGCAGCTCCAGGGTAGATTCACCCCTCCACTTT. Its translation is CASSSRVDSPLHF. The entire variable domain, with the rest obtained from reference TRBV7-8 and TRBJ1-6, is as follows: GAGVSQSPRYKVAKRGQDVALRCDPISGHVSLFWYQQALGQGPEFLTYFQNEAQLDKSGLPSDRFFAERPEGSVSTLKIQRTQQEDSAVYLCASSSRVDSPLHFGNGTRLTVT.

This clonotype came up a few times. V is TRBV7-6 and J is TRBJ1-5, with a tentative D call TRBD1 (5 bases). Germline V gene sequence: CDR1 SGHVS, CDR2 FNYEAQ. The CDR3 covers 15 residues. The V and J ends lost 4 bases and 5 bases respectively, with 15 bases between them. CDR3 coding DNA: TGTGCCAGCAGCTCTGGAGCAGGGCCTGATCAGCCCCAGCATTTT. It specifies CASSSGAGPDQPQHF. The variable domain in full, with the rest retrieved from reference TRBV7-6 and TRBJ1-5, is GAGVSQSPRYKVTKRGQDVALRCDPISGHVSLYWYRQALGQGPEFLTYFNYEAQQDKSGLPNDRFSAERPEGSISTLTIQRTEQRDSAMYRCASSSGAGPDQPQHFGDGTRLSIL.

This clonotype turned up a few times. The rearrangement uses TRBV11-2 and TRBJ1-5, with D unresolved. The CDR3 contains 14 residues. In germline, CDR1 is SGHAT, CDR2 FQNNGV. V was trimmed by 1 base and J by 3 bases, leaving 7 bases between them. The CDR3 loop is CASSLVGNNQPQHF. For the CDR3, the DNA is TGTGCCAGCAGCTTAGTTGGGAACAATCAGCCCCAGCATTTT.

The rearrangement links TRBV10-2 to TRBJ2-1; a possible D gene is TRBD1 (6 bases). The end of the DNA fits TRBJ2-7 better, so the J call may be wrong. The CDR3 has 13 residues. Germline CDR1 WSHSY, CDR2 SAAADI. As DNA, the CDR3 is TGCGCCAGCAGTGAGCCGGACAGCAATGAGCAGTACTTC. Translated, it gives CASSEPDSNEQYF.

This clonotype was counted between two and nine times. The V call is TRBV4-1, the J call TRBJ2-5; no reliable D call. CDR3 length: 14 amino acids. The V gene lost 1 base and the J gene lost 2 bases, with 8 bases spanning the gap. Germline CDR1 MGHRA, CDR2 YSYEKL. DNA for the CDR3: TGCGCCAGCAGCCAAGTAGGATATCAAGAGACCCAGTACTTC. Translated, it gives CASSQVGYQETQYF.

This clonotype has more than one count but fewer than ten. The genes are TRBV19 and TRBJ2-1, with 10 bases that match TRBD2. The ends lost 9 bases at V and 8 bases at J; junction bases unmatched: 10. The CDR3 consists of 14 residues. The germline V gene has CDR1 LNHDA and CDR2 SQIVND (reference sequence). CDR3 protein: CASQTSGPIHEQFF. In DNA, the CDR3 is TGTGCCAGCCAGACTAGCGGGCCCATACATGAGCAGTTCTTC.

This clonotype showed up just a few times. V usage is TRBV24-1 and J usage is TRBJ2-5; 7 bases agree with TRBD1. V was clipped by 5 bases and J by 1 base; unmatched bases: 15. Germline lookup yields CDR1 KGHDR and CDR2 SFDVKD. The CDR3 totals 18 residues. The CDR3 sequence: CATSAGDHSTGLQETQYF. The CDR3 DNA reads as TGTGCCACCAGTGCCGGAGACCATTCGACAGGGCTCCAAGAGACCCAGTACTTC.

The chain carries TRBV5-1 and TRBJ2-3; tentatively, D is TRBD1 (6 bases). CDR1 is SGHRS and CDR2 is YFSETQ in the germline V gene. Trimming left V 6 bases short and J 2 bases short, with 13 bases between. The length of the CDR3 is 14 residues. CDR3 loop: CASTLLGATDTQYF. For the CDR3, the DNA is TGCGCCAGCACGCTGTTGGGGGCCACAGATACGCAGTATTTT.